This record covers a single T cell receptor (beta chain). Living in about two dozen US areas, the participants were between about 18 and 95 years of age. Assignments of participants to cohorts depended upon their own reported clinical history. CDR3 length equals 14 residues. V was shortened by 8 bases and J by 0 bases, with 14 bases between the two germline ends. Germline values: CDR1 MGHRA, CDR2 YSYEKL. This record belongs to a study of blood T cell repertoires in COVID-19. Study-level background: Material from acute and convalescent COVID-19 was sourced from the United States, Italy and Spain. In each case, the material was cDNA or gDNA derived from T cells, B-cell-depleted T cells, or PBMCs.

Measured with immunoSEQ multiplex PCR; TCRdb has only the in-frame clones, and not every one. Here the sample spans approximately 140,000 clones, approximately 84% being singletons. This TCR was recovered from a woman in her fifties or sixties with acute COVID-19. Sample: PBMCs or T cells enriched from blood (not recorded which). The chain uses TRBV4-1 and TRBJ2-7; D may be TRBD2 (5 bases). For the CDR3, the DNA is TGCGCCAGCGGTCAAACAACTAGCTCCTACGAGCAGTACTTC. Amino acids: CASGQTTSSYEQYF.